The entry below gives a single T cell receptor (beta chain) sequence along with its context. This clonotype came up once. Its target antigen remains unknown. No much larger clone is present one base from it, and per-base qualities are unavailable. One read yields weak evidence. The sample is drawn from a study of CD8 T cells in Susac syndrome (dated by TCRdb to between 2017 and 2020). Concerning the study at large: Among the Susac syndrome patients who were sequenced, clinically active disease was present in six and clinical remission was observed in eight or nine. At the time of blood withdrawal, Susac syndrome patients were either therapy-naive, taking corticosteroids (with some also receiving IVIg), or on IVIg alone. The study used repertoire sequencing to test whether antigen drove CD8+ T cell activation and differentiation in Susac syndrome.

RNA was extracted using the RNeasy kit, and roughly 0.45 to 1 microgram was reverse transcribed with random hexamers. TCR beta CDR3 regions were amplified with the immunoSEQ multiplex PCR assay covering 54 Vbeta and 13 Jbeta segments. PCR amplification bias was corrected using a synthetic template baseline for primer optimization and computational correction. The paper's processing steps were these. Only productive sequences were kept, with reads annotated to V, D and J genes according to IMGT and analyzed in immunoSEQ Analyzer. Clonality was calculated as one minus the Shannon entropy normalized by log2 of the number of productive unique sequences. For each patient and control, public and private clones were evaluated among the 100 most prevalent clones. A clone was defined as Susac-specific if it was absent from the healthy and MS cohorts, from some 980 published viral clones and from other ImmuneACCESS disease sequences. The public reads were reprocessed in TCRdb via fastp at Q25 and MiXCR, keeping in-frame beta chains. Identical CDR3 proteins give one entry, which carries the most common genes and DNA. The V and J calls here are based on TCRdb, not the publication. The sample table shows some 210,000 distinct CDR3 sequences, and about 95% are seen once. The ten top clones hold approximately 0.15% of the sample.

Results the study describes overall, beyond this receptor: No clonal expansion was detected in the CD4+ T cell repertoire of Susac syndrome patients. The TCR sequencing and HLA analysis was acknowledged to have included a relatively small number of individuals.

Peripheral blood CD8+ and CD4+ T cells from healthy donors, Susac syndrome patients and multiple sclerosis patients were profiled by high-throughput TCR beta sequencing. The Susac syndrome patients fulfilled recently defined diagnostic criteria for either definite or probable disease. CD8+ TEMRA cells were enriched by FACS, while bulk CD8+ and CD4+ T cells were purified by magnetic negative isolation. Blood was collected in EDTA tubes and processed within 24 hours, with PBMCs isolated through density gradient centrifugation. PBMCs destined for TCR sequencing were cryopreserved in liquid nitrogen and later thawed in a 37 °C water bath. A purity of at least 90% was achieved for sorted or isolated CD4+, CD8+ and CD8+ TEMRA cells. Sequences GTSNPN (CDR1) and SVGIG (CDR2) are obtained from the germline V gene (reference sequence). V is clipped by 3 bases and J by 7 bases, and the sequence between their germline boundaries is 10 bases long. Its CDR3 holds 12 amino acids, cysteine through phenylalanine. Of all the DNA, just the CDR3 is kept, 36 bases in frame from base 1.

The sample consisted of CD4+ T cells from PBMCs. Recombination linked TRBV30 to TRBJ1-5; the D gene identity is not certain. This sequence was found in a human donor with Susac syndrome. The CDR3 protein sequence reads: CAWRDSGQPQHF. The sequenced DNA: TGTGCCTGGAGGGACTCGGGACAGCCCCAGCATTTT.